This TCR beta chain was found in a study of blood T cell repertoires in COVID-19. Deletions cut 5 bases from V and 8 bases from J, with 13 bases between. CDR1 is SGHTS, CDR2 YDEGEE, per germline. The CDR3 spans 12 residues. Libraries were prepared by immunoSEQ multiplex PCR; TCRdb keeps only in-frame clonotypes and omits some of them. The sample has about 280,000 clones; around 87% are singletons. The chain has TRBV5-8 and TRBJ1-1, with a weak D call TRBD1 (6 bases). Sequencing was performed on peripheral blood. The sequence was collected from a woman in her 30s who had recovered from COVID-19. The CDR3 DNA reads TGTGCCAGCAGACGAGGACAGCCCGAAGCTTTCTTT. This sequence encodes CASRRGQPEAFF.